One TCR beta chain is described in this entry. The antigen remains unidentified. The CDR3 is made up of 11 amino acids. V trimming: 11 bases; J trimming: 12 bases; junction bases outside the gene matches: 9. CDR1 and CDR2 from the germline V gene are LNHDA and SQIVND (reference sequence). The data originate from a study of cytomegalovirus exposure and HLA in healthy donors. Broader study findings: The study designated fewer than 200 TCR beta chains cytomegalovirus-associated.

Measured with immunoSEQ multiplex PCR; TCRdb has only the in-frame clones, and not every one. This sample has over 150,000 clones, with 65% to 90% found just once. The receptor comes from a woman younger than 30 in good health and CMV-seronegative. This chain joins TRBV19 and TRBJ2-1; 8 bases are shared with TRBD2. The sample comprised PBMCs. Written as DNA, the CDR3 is TGTGCCTCCGGGGGCGGGGGGAGGCAGTTCTTC. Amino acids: CASGGGGRQFF. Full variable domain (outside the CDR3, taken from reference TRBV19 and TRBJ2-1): DGGITQSPKYLFRKEGQNVTLSCEQNLNHDAMYWYRQDPGQGLRLIYYSQIVNDFQKGDIAEGYSVSREKKESFPLTVTSAQKNPTAFYLCASGGGGRQFFGPGTRLTVL.